What follows describes a single T cell receptor (beta chain). Its antigen is undetermined. The CDR3 totals 13 residues. Germline V gives CDR1 SGDLS, CDR2 YYNGEE. The V end lost 4 bases, the J end lost 8 bases, and 15 bases lay between the germline ends. Sequencing targeted TCR beta in blood CD8+ and CD4+ T cells. It was treatment-naive patients with stable or active relapsing-remitting disease who made up the multiple sclerosis controls. The data stem from a study of CD8 T cells in Susac syndrome. General study results and limits: As the study acknowledged, the number of individuals in its TCR sequencing and HLA analysis was relatively small.

RNA, at roughly 0.45 to 1 ug, was reverse transcribed with random hexamers. The TCR beta CDR3 was amplified by immunoSEQ multiplex PCR across 54 Vbeta, 13 Jbeta. MiXCR, applied by TCRdb to the immunoSEQ multiplex PCR reads, yields one record per CDR3 protein. The table has about 180,000 distinct CDR3 sequences, approximately 95% seen once; the top ten hold 0.16%. The TCR sequence derives from a human donor with multiple sclerosis. The sequencing sample was made of CD8+ T cells from PBMCs. The gene calls are TRBV9 and TRBJ1-1; no clear D gene. The CDR3 region is CASSHQDRTEAFF. CDR3 DNA: TGTGCCAGCAGCCATCAGGACCGAACCGAAGCTTTCTTT.